Below, 10 T cell receptor beta chains from the same sample are listed, as sequenced in a study of cytomegalovirus exposure and HLA in healthy donors listed by TCRdb under 2017. The method was the immunoSEQ multiplex PCR assay. The multiplex PCR relied on a mix of 60 forward primers for TCR Vbeta segments and 13 reverse primers for TCR Jbeta segments. TCRdb took over this immuneACCESS table, retaining in-frame rearrangements with V and J assigned. Such tables are incomplete; in checked studies, under half of the missing clones stem from an unresolved V gene, and the remainder is unexplained. The table for this sample shows over 55,000 clones. Around 3.7% of the sample belongs to the ten largest clones. The sequenced sample consisted of PBMCs. These receptor sequences come from a male donor in good health and CMV-seronegative.

V usage is TRBV7-2 and J usage is TRBJ1-1; 7 nucleotides match TRBD1. Germline CDR1 reads SGHTA; CDR2 reads FQGNSA. J was trimmed by 6 bases and V by 5 bases; bases with no gene match: 6. The CDR3 is 13 residues long. CDR3 coding DNA: TGTGCCAGCAGCCAAAGACAGGGCGCTGAAGCTTTCTTT. As protein: CASSQRQGAEAFF.

The V and J genes are TRBV7-2 and TRBJ2-7; possibly TRBD1 for D (5 bases). Trimming took off 2 bases at V and 2 bases at J, with 13 bases between the two ends. CDR1 is SGHTA, CDR2 FQGNSA, per germline. CDR3 length equals 15 residues. The CDR3 reads CASSLSVQATYEQYF. The DNA of the CDR3 is TGTGCCAGCAGCTTATCAGTACAGGCCACCTACGAGCAGTACTTC.

The chain combines TRBV11-2 with TRBJ2-7, with D hard to call. This CDR3 has 16 amino acids. CDR1 and CDR2 from the germline V gene are SGHAT and FQNNGV. Trimming stripped 4 bases from V and 2 bases from J, with 18 bases between. CDR3 loop: CASSSVQRSKAYEQYF. The CDR3 region has the DNA TGTGCCAGCAGCTCCGTACAGAGATCGAAAGCCTACGAGCAGTACTTC. Looking up the rest from reference TRBV11-2 and TRBJ2-7 gives the full variable domain: EAGVAQSPRYKIIEKRQSVAFWCNPISGHATLYWYQQILGQGPKLLIQFQNNGVVDDSQLPKDRFSAERLKGVDSTLKIQPAKLEDSAVYLCASSSVQRSKAYEQYFGPGTRLTVT.

The gene calls are TRBV9 and TRBJ2-1; 7 bases match TRBD2. Germline V lookup: CDR1 SGDLS, CDR2 YYNGEE. The CDR3 spans 16 residues. The V and J ends lost 3 bases and 0 bases, in that order; junction bases with no gene match: 6. The CDR3 loop is CASSDGSGFSYNEQFF. As DNA, the CDR3 is TGTGCCAGCAGCGACGGTAGCGGGTTCTCCTACAATGAGCAGTTCTTC.

The V call is TRBV6-1, the J call TRBJ2-3; possible D gene TRBD2, 5 bases. Looked up from germline, CDR1 is MNHNS and CDR2 is SASEGT. The length of the CDR3 is 15 residues. Between the trimmed V and J ends, which lost 1 base and 4 bases, there was a span of 12 bases. CDR3 protein: CASSEEALAPDTQYF. The CDR3, as DNA: TGTGCCAGCAGTGAAGAGGCCCTAGCCCCAGATACGCAGTATTTT.

The chain recombines TRBV5-1 with TRBJ1-4, with TRBD1 matching over 7 bases. Germline-derived CDR1 and CDR2 are SGHRS and YFSETQ. J was trimmed by 6 bases and V by 4 bases; bases with no gene match: 6. The CDR3 length is 14 residues. The CDR3 DNA follows: TGCGCCAGCAGCCCGGGACAGCCCGATGAAAAACTGTTTTTT. It yields the protein CASSPGQPDEKLFF. The whole variable domain, remainder taken from reference TRBV5-1 and TRBJ1-4, is KAGVTQTPRYLIKTRGQQVTLSCSPISGHRSVSWYQQTPGQGLQFLFEYFSETQRNKGNFPGRFSGRQFSNSRSEMNVSTLELGDSALYLCASSPGQPDEKLFFGSGTQLSVL.

The V call is TRBV6-6, the J call TRBJ2-7; 7 bases are shared with TRBD2. Germline loops: CDR1 MNHNY, CDR2 SVGAGI (reference sequence). The CDR3 has 15 residues. Unmatched junction bases numbered 6, after V lost 0 bases and J lost 4 bases. This CDR3 is CASSYSAGTEYEQYF. The CDR3 DNA sequence: TGTGCCAGCAGTTACTCAGCGGGAACGGAGTACGAGCAGTACTTC.

V usage is TRBV4-1 and J usage is TRBJ1-3, with unresolved D. V lost 0 bases to trimming and J lost 0 bases, with 15 bases between them. The CDR3 has 18 residues. Per germline, CDR1 MGHRA and CDR2 YSYEKL. Here the CDR3 DNA reads TGCGCCAGCAGCCAAGATGGTCCAGGCAGCTACTCTGGAAACACCATATATTTT. Translation: CASSQDGPGSYSGNTIYF.

On this clone: Other DNA sequences in the sample encode the same CDR3. This sequence joins TRBV7-2 and TRBJ2-6; D is undetermined. CDR1 is SGHTA, CDR2 FQGNSA, per germline. Trimming removed 5 bases from V and 0 bases from J, with 8 bases in between. CDR3 length: 15 amino acids. The CDR3 is CASSPERSGANVLTF. In DNA form, the CDR3 reads TGTGCCAGCAGCCCGGAGCGCTCTGGGGCCAACGTCCTGACTTTC.

V is TRBV29-1 and J is TRBJ2-3; 8 bases line up with TRBD1. This CDR3 spans 13 amino acids. CDR1 and CDR2 (germline): SQVTM, ANQGSEA. V lost 7 bases and J lost 7; bases outside the gene matches: 10. CDR3 in amino acids: CSAGTGGVNTQYF. DNA of the CDR3: TGCAGCGCTGGGACAGGAGGGGTAAATACGCAGTATTTT.